This passage covers 4 T cell receptor beta chains from one sample sequenced in a study of cytotoxic CD8 clonotypes in ibrutinib-treated CLL. Sequencing used immunoSEQ multiplex PCR; TCRdb keeps in-frame clones, though not all of them. The data show 40,000 or so clones, roughly three quarters seen once. The sequencing used PBMCs, collected at disease progression, from a patient treated with ibrutinib. Source of these receptors: a human donor with chronic lymphocytic leukemia.

This clone was seen once. The chain joins TRBV28 to TRBJ2-7; TRBD1 might be the D (6 bases). Germline CDR1 MDHEN, CDR2 SYDVKM. Trimming stripped 4 bases from V and 2 bases from J, with 18 bases between. This CDR3 contains 16 residues. CDR3 sequence reads: CASSSPSRTATYEQYF. In DNA, the CDR3 is TGTGCCAGCAGTTCGCCATCTCGGACAGCAACCTACGAGCAGTACTTC.

This clone occurred once. This chain uses TRBV29-1 with TRBJ2-7, with D possibly being TRBD2 (6 bases). V was pared by 1 base and J by 2 bases, with 6 bases between. Germline V gene lookup returns CDR1 SQVTM and CDR2 ANQGSEA. The CDR3 covers 12 residues. The CDR3 DNA sequence: TGCAGCGTTGAAGGGGAGGCCTACGAGCAGTACTTC. Protein product: CSVEGEAYEQYF.

This clone was seen more than once but under ten times. The rearrangement uses TRBV19 and TRBJ1-1; possibly TRBD1 for D (6 bases). With 8 bases removed from V and 3 bases from J, the gap between germline ends came to 13 bases. The CDR3 extends over 13 amino acids. Per germline, CDR1 LNHDA and CDR2 SQIVND (reference sequence). This CDR3 is CASGQKGDTEAFF. The CDR3 coding sequence is TGTGCCAGTGGACAGAAAGGTGACACTGAAGCTTTCTTT.

The V and J genes are TRBV6-5 and TRBJ2-3, with D possibly being TRBD1 (5 bases). V was clipped by 0 bases and J by 14 bases, with 18 bases between them. The CDR3 length is 14 residues. Germline CDR1 is MNHEY and CDR2 is SVGAGI. Here the CDR3 reads CASSYSGPDMGWYF. As DNA, the CDR3 is TGTGCCAGCAGTTACTCAGGTCCGGACATGGGGTGGTATTTT.